The 30 T cell receptor beta chains below come from one sample, sequenced in a study of technical replicates of blood from several donors. Profiling relied on immunoSEQ multiplex PCR, and the TCRdb table lists in-frame clones only, not all of them. The sample has tens of thousands of clones; roughly 90% are singletons. The sequencing sample was made of T cells isolated from PBMCs. The receptors were sampled from a human donor in good health.

The V and J genes are TRBV6-1 and TRBJ2-7; TRBD2 agrees at 10 bases. V gave up 1 base and J gave up 2 bases; unmatched junction bases: 2. CDR1 and CDR2 (germline): MNHNS, SASEGT. CDR3 length: 15 amino acids. CDR3 in DNA: TGTGCCAGCAGTGAAGTAGCGGGGGGTACCTACGAGCAGTACTTC. Translated, it gives CASSEVAGGTYEQYF.

The chain carries TRBV7-6 and TRBJ1-1; 9 bases fit TRBD1. Germline V lookup: CDR1 SGHVS, CDR2 FNYEAQ. After removal of 5 bases from V and 6 bases from J, the junction contained 4 bases not matched to a gene. This CDR3 comprises 13 residues. The CDR3, as DNA: TGTGCCAGCAGCGAGGACAGGGGATCTGAAGCTTTCTTT. Translated: CASSEDRGSEAFF. The full variable domain, rest sourced from reference TRBV7-6 and TRBJ1-1, is GAGVSQSPRYKVTKRGQDVALRCDPISGHVSLYWYRQALGQGPEFLTYFNYEAQQDKSGLPNDRFSAERPEGSISTLTIQRTEQRDSAMYRCASSEDRGSEAFFGQGTRLTVV.

The chain employs TRBV7-9 and TRBJ1-1; possible D gene TRBD1, 6 bases. This CDR3 comprises 13 residues. Germline V gene sequence: CDR1 SEHNR, CDR2 FQNEAQ (reference sequence). Trimming pared 5 bases from V and 1 base from J, leaving 8 bases between. CDR3 in amino acids: CASSPTGNTEAFF. The CDR3, as DNA: TGTGCCAGCAGCCCGACAGGGAACACTGAAGCTTTCTTT. Drawing the rest from reference TRBV7-9 and TRBJ1-1, the complete variable domain is DTGVSQNPRHKITKRGQNVTFRCDPISEHNRLYWYRQTLGQGPEFLTYFQNEAQLEKSRLLSDRFSAERPKGSFSTLEIQRTEQGDSAMYLCASSPTGNTEAFFGQGTRLTVV.

This sequence joins TRBV4-2 and TRBJ2-1, with D possibly matching TRBD2 (5 bases). The germline CDR1 and CDR2 sequences are LGHNA and YNFKEQ. The CDR3 is 15 amino acids. V was pared by 0 bases and J by 3 bases, with 9 bases between. The CDR3 nucleotides are TGTGCCAGCAGCCAAGAGGGAGTCCGCTACAATGAGCAGTTCTTC. Its translation is CASSQEGVRYNEQFF.

V is TRBV5-1 and J is TRBJ2-1; D is unclear. The germline gives CDR1 SGHRS, CDR2 YFSETQ. CDR3 size: 16 residues. The V end was cut by 7 bases, the J end by 0 bases, with 17 bases between. The CDR3 region has the DNA TGCGCCAGCCATAGGAGCGATTATAGCTCCTACAATGAGCAGTTCTTC. Translation: CASHRSDYSSYNEQFF. The whole variable domain, filled in from reference TRBV5-1 and TRBJ2-1, reads KAGVTQTPRYLIKTRGQQVTLSCSPISGHRSVSWYQQTPGQGLQFLFEYFSETQRNKGNFPGRFSGRQFSNSRSEMNVSTLELGDSALYLCASHRSDYSSYNEQFFGPGTRLTVL.

The chain couples TRBV19 to TRBJ2-3; D is uncertain. The CDR3 runs to 14 residues. The V and J ends lost 2 bases and 1 base respectively, with 7 bases between them. Germline-derived CDR1 and CDR2 are LNHDA and SQIVND (reference sequence). The CDR3 DNA reads TGTGCCAGTAGTATACGAAGAGGCACAGATACGCAGTATTTT. Translating it yields CASSIRRGTDTQYF.

The chain joins TRBV5-1 to TRBJ1-1; 7 bases align to TRBD1. The ends lost 0 bases at V and 5 bases at J; junction bases unmatched: 4. Germline loops: CDR1 SGHRS, CDR2 YFSETQ. The CDR3 runs 14 residues. CDR3 sequence: CASSLEGAGTEAFF. Here the CDR3 DNA reads TGCGCCAGCAGCTTGGAGGGGGCAGGGACTGAAGCTTTCTTT.

The CDR3 DNA is TGCAGCGTCCGAGGGCTGAGCTTAGACACCTACGAGCAGTACTTC. Encoded protein: CSVRGLSLDTYEQYF. This sequence joins TRBV29-1 and TRBJ2-7, with D maybe TRBD2 (5 bases). Trimming pared 6 bases from V and 2 bases from J, leaving 20 bases between. Germline loops: CDR1 SQVTM, CDR2 ANQGSEA. The CDR3 contains 15 residues.

J is TRBJ2-5 and V is TRBV5-1; 10 bases line up with TRBD2. From germline, CDR1 is SGHRS and CDR2 YFSETQ. The length of the CDR3 is 18 residues. J was trimmed by 5 bases and V by 0 bases; bases with no gene match: 13. CDR3 DNA: TGCGCCAGCAGCTTGGTGATTCAAGCGGGAGGGCTTATCGAGACCCAGTACTTC. Residues: CASSLVIQAGGLIETQYF.

This chain connects TRBV29-1 to TRBJ2-6; a weak D match, TRBD2 (6 bases). Germline lookup yields CDR1 SQVTM and CDR2 ANQGSEA. This CDR3 comprises 16 residues. V lost 5 bases and J lost 4, with 18 bases in between. In DNA, the CDR3 is TGCAGCGTTCCGGGACTTAAAATGGCCGGGGCCAACGTCCTGACTTTC. This encodes CSVPGLKMAGANVLTF.

V usage is TRBV7-8 and J usage is TRBJ2-1; 10 bases agree with TRBD1. V was pared by 5 bases and J by 7 bases, with 8 bases of the junction left unmatched. Germline V gene sequence: CDR1 SGHVS, CDR2 FQNEAQ. The CDR3 consists of 15 residues. The CDR3 DNA is TGTGCCAGCAGCACCCGACAGGGGGCCGGGAATGAGCAGTTCTTC. Encoded protein: CASSTRQGAGNEQFF.

J is TRBJ1-2 and V is TRBV7-2; TRBD1 might be the D (6 bases). Germline V lookup: CDR1 SGHTA, CDR2 FQGNSA. This CDR3 is 15 amino acids long. The V end lost 8 bases, the J end lost 1 base, and 17 bases lay between the germline ends. The CDR3 spells CASSPRGSDNYGYTF. The CDR3, as DNA: TGTGCCAGCTCGCCAAGGGGGTCCGATAACTATGGCTACACCTTC.

The V and J genes are TRBV5-1 and TRBJ1-1, with TRBD1 matching 7 bases. J gave up 1 base and V 1 base, and 13 bases lay outside the gene matches. CDR1 SGHRS and CDR2 YFSETQ come from the germline V gene. The CDR3 covers 18 residues. For the CDR3, the DNA is TGCGCCAGCAGCTTGAACCAGGGGGTCAGCCCCCAGAACACTGAAGCTTTCTTT. It specifies CASSLNQGVSPQNTEAFF.

The chain joins TRBV2 to TRBJ1-2; D gene ambiguous. Germline assignment: CDR1 SNHLY and CDR2 FYNNEI. V was cut by 6 bases and J by 3 bases, with 11 bases left in between. The CDR3 is 13 residues long. DNA of the CDR3: TGTGCCAGCAGAAGGGAGAGTTACTATGGCTACACCTTC. Translating gives CASRRESYYGYTF.

This chain links TRBV9 with TRBJ1-2; D is ambiguous. The V gene lost 4 bases and the J gene lost 7 bases, with 11 bases spanning the gap. The germline gives CDR1 SGDLS, CDR2 YYNGEE. The CDR3 spans 12 residues. The CDR3 DNA sequence: TGTGCCAGCAGCCATACCATAGCTGGCTACACCTTC. This encodes CASSHTIAGYTF.

The CDR3 sequence: CASRLLGNNEKLFF. Here the CDR3 DNA reads TGTGCCAGCAGGCTCCTAGGAAATAATGAAAAACTGTTTTTT. V is TRBV27 and J is TRBJ1-4; D is unresolved. Germline V gene sequence: CDR1 MNHEY, CDR2 SMNVEV (reference sequence). V shed 6 bases and J shed 4 bases, with 12 bases lying between them. The CDR3 length is 14 residues.

The chain combines TRBV20-1 with TRBJ2-3; D possibly corresponds to TRBD2 (5 bases). From germline, CDR1 is DFQATT and CDR2 SNEGSKA (reference sequence). There are 11 residues in the CDR3. With 6 bases removed from V and 11 bases from J, the gap between germline ends came to 15 bases. The CDR3 DNA reads TGCAGTGCCGGTGACTACCCAAGGCAGTATTTT. Its translation: CSAGDYPRQYF.

This clone was observed once. The V call is TRBV18, the J call TRBJ2-3, with 8 nucleotides matching TRBD2. The CDR3 spans 18 residues. V was clipped by 6 bases and J by 4 bases; unmatched bases: 18. Germline V lookup: CDR1 KGHSH, CDR2 LQKENI. The CDR3 protein is CASSPLGLAFSSADTQYF. CDR3 in DNA: TGTGCCAGCTCCCCTCTTGGACTAGCCTTTAGTTCGGCAGATACGCAGTATTTT.

The chain links TRBV6-5 to TRBJ2-7; tentatively, D is TRBD2 (6 bases). Germline V gene lookup returns CDR1 MNHEY and CDR2 SVGAGI. The CDR3 runs to 13 residues. V was shortened by 2 bases and J by 5 bases, with 10 bases between the two germline ends. CDR3 nucleotide sequence: TGTGCCAGCAGTTACACTGCGGGAAACGAGCAGTACTTC. Translating it yields CASSYTAGNEQYF.

The V call is TRBV27, the J call TRBJ2-2; D not resolved. This CDR3 contains 12 residues. V lost 6 bases and J lost 5, with 7 bases in between. Germline V gives CDR1 MNHEY, CDR2 SMNVEV (reference sequence). CDR3 nucleotides: TGTGCCAGCAGAACTGCAACCGGGGAGCTGTTTTTT. It translates to CASRTATGELFF.

The CDR3 sequence: CASSIEDRGHGGGTEAFF. CDR3 sequence (DNA): TGTGCCAGTAGTATAGAGGACAGGGGGCACGGCGGTGGCACTGAAGCTTTCTTT. The V call is TRBV19, the J call TRBJ1-1, with 11 bases aligning to TRBD1. Trimming removed 0 bases from V and 4 bases from J; junction bases left unmatched: 10. The germline gives CDR1 LNHDA, CDR2 SQIVND (reference sequence). This CDR3 spans 18 amino acids.

This clone was recorded once. The gene calls are TRBV18 and TRBJ1-2; D call uncertain. The CDR3 extends over 17 amino acids. CDR1 is KGHSH and CDR2 is LQKENI in the germline V gene. The ends were cut back, 3 bases at V and 8 bases at J, with 25 bases in the middle. This CDR3 reads CASSPRGYSRSTWGYTF. The CDR3 coding sequence is TGTGCCAGCTCACCTCGAGGGTACTCCAGGTCCACCTGGGGCTACACCTTC.

The rearrangement links TRBV19 to TRBJ1-3, with D possibly matching TRBD1 (5 bases). Deletions cut 1 base from V and 4 bases from J, with 20 bases between. The germline V gene encodes CDR1 LNHDA and CDR2 SQIVND (reference sequence). The CDR3 is 18 residues long. The CDR3 DNA follows: TGTGCCAGTAGTATAGCGGCCATCGGGCAGGGTGGCGGAAACACCATATATTTT. This sequence encodes CASSIAAIGQGGGNTIYF. Full variable domain (rest looked up from reference TRBV19 and TRBJ1-3): DGGITQSPKYLFRKEGQNVTLSCEQNLNHDAMYWYRQDPGQGLRLIYYSQIVNDFQKGDIAEGYSVSREKKESFPLTVTSAQKNPTAFYLCASSIAAIGQGGGNTIYFGEGSWLTVV.

CDR3 protein: CASSFDQGALYEQYF. CDR3 nucleotide sequence: TGTGCCAGCAGTTTTGACCAGGGGGCTTTATACGAGCAGTACTTC. The chain employs TRBV28 and TRBJ2-7, with TRBD1 identical over 8 bases. The CDR3 spans 15 residues. With V trimmed by 3 bases and J by 4 bases, 8 bases remained unmatched. CDR1 and CDR2 from the germline V gene are MDHEN and SYDVKM.

This chain connects TRBV5-4 to TRBJ1-3; D is perhaps TRBD1 (6 bases). Germline CDR1 is SGHNT and CDR2 is YYREEE (reference sequence). Trimming shortened V by 1 base and J by 2 bases, and 10 bases separated the two germline ends. This CDR3 is built from 15 residues. DNA of the CDR3: TGTGCCAGCAGCTTGAGCTCAGGGGCTGGAAACACCATATATTTT. Amino acids: CASSLSSGAGNTIYF.

The CDR3 nucleotides read TGTGCCAGCGATACATACAGGGGGCCAGGGCAGTTCTTC. Translating it yields CASDTYRGPGQFF. This chain links TRBV2 with TRBJ2-1, with 9 bases that match TRBD1. Germline lookup yields CDR1 SNHLY and CDR2 FYNNEI. The V segment lost 8 bases and the J segment 12 bases; nucleotides outside the gene matches: 11. The CDR3 totals 13 residues.

The chain carries TRBV2 and TRBJ2-7; D uncertain. The CDR3 is 11 amino acids. Germline CDR1 is SNHLY and CDR2 is FYNNEI. V was shortened by 4 bases and J by 3 bases, with 4 bases between the two germline ends. The CDR3 sequence is CASSVFYEQYF. The CDR3 DNA reads TGTGCCAGCAGTGTCTTCTACGAGCAGTACTTC.

The CDR3 sequence is CASSLGEGAEAFF. The DNA of the CDR3 is TGTGCCAGCAGTTTAGGGGAGGGGGCTGAAGCTTTCTTT. V gene TRBV28 combines with J gene TRBJ1-1; TRBD1 is a possible D gene (6 bases). The CDR3 covers 13 residues. Trimming removed 2 bases from V and 6 bases from J, with 10 bases in between. From germline, CDR1 is MDHEN and CDR2 SYDVKM. The variable domain in full, with the rest retrieved from reference TRBV28 and TRBJ1-1, is DVKVTQSSRYLVKRTGEKVFLECVQDMDHENMFWYRQDPGLGLRLIYFSYDVKMKEKGDIPEGYSVSREKKERFSLILESASTNQTSMYLCASSLGEGAEAFFGQGTRLTVV.

The chain recombines TRBV6-5 with TRBJ1-5; D unresolved. This CDR3 region has 15 residues. Germline-derived CDR1 and CDR2 are MNHEY and SVGAGI. Between the trimmed V and J ends, which lost 0 bases and 1 base, there was a span of 7 bases. The CDR3 spells CASSYSIRSNQPQHF. CDR3 DNA sequence: TGTGCCAGCAGTTACTCGATCAGGAGCAATCAGCCCCAGCATTTT.

J is TRBJ2-7 and V is TRBV5-6; TRBD2 agrees at 8 bases. This CDR3 region has 16 residues. CDR1 SGHDT and CDR2 YYEEEE come from the germline V gene. Trimming at V came to 1 base and at J to 3 bases, leaving 9 bases not matched to a gene. The CDR3 DNA reads TGTGCCAGCAGCTTGTGGTCGGGAGGGCGAAACTACGAGCAGTACTTC. Its protein product is CASSLWSGGRNYEQYF.